The clone carrying this TCR beta chain has just one count. The target antigen is unknown. These data are taken from a study of cytomegalovirus exposure and HLA in healthy donors. Background on the study: Within the Caucasian-associated ancestry cluster were about 81% of the approximately 400 genotyped donors. Study observations and caveats: With high specificity and sensitivity, the classifier reportedly diagnosed cytomegalovirus status. Investigators reported approximately 150 TCR beta chains as tied to cytomegalovirus. Most TCR beta V segments were productive about 87% or about 30% of the time in an earlier analysis.

V was pared by 2 bases and J by 8 bases, with 13 bases between. The CDR3 extends over 13 amino acids. Germline assignment: CDR1 GTSNPN and CDR2 SVGIG (reference sequence). A multiplex PCR was run with 60 Vbeta primers and 13 Jbeta primers. Only in-frame clones appear in the TCRdb table, and some are missing; sequencing was by immunoSEQ multiplex PCR. Among about 93,000 clones listed, 82% were seen once. The chain joins TRBV30 to TRBJ1-5, with D maybe TRBD1 (5 bases). The sequenced sample consisted of PBMCs. The TCR originated in a man aged 50-60 years in good health and CMV-seronegative. CDR3 coding DNA: TGTGCCTGGAGTCTCCAAACGACAGAGCCCCAGCATTTT. It yields the protein CAWSLQTTEPQHF.